Below are 13 T cell receptor beta chains sequenced from a single sample in a study of T cells in Graves' hyperthyroidism and ophthalmopathy. Amplified TCR beta CDR3 regions came from RNA transcripts. The TCR CDR3 first-round RT-PCR relied on the HTBI primer set. TCRdb independently ran MiXCR on the multiplex PCR reads; one entry per CDR3 protein. The sample lists approximately 600,000 distinct CDR3 sequences; more than 11% were seen once. Sequencing was performed on blood. The receptor source for this set is a woman in her twenties or thirties with Graves' hyperthyroidism that later progressed to Graves' ophthalmopathy.

This clonotype was seen more than once but under ten times. The chain employs TRBV5-1 and TRBJ2-7, with D possibly being TRBD2 (5 bases). The CDR3 extends over 14 amino acids. Trimming removed 1 base at V and 3 bases at J, with 11 bases between. Germline V CDR1 and CDR2: SGHRS, YFSETQ. The CDR3 DNA sequence: TGCGCCAGCAGCTTGTCCCCCGGGGACTACGAGCAGTACTTC. Its translation: CASSLSPGDYEQYF. The complete variable domain, with remaining parts taken from reference TRBV5-1 and TRBJ2-7, reads KAGVTQTPRYLIKTRGQQVTLSCSPISGHRSVSWYQQTPGQGLQFLFEYFSETQRNKGNFPGRFSGRQFSNSRSEMNVSTLELGDSALYLCASSLSPGDYEQYFGPGTRLTVT.

This clonotype was observed many times. The chain links TRBV6-2 or TRBV6-3 to TRBJ2-7; no clear D gene. Deletions cut 4 bases from V and 3 bases from J, with 10 bases between. The germline V gene has CDR1 MNHEY and CDR2 SVGEGT. This CDR3 has 13 amino acids. CDR3 in DNA: TGTGCCAGCAGTTCGGTCGTGGTCTACGAGCAGTACTTC. Translated: CASSSVVVYEQYF.

This clonotype appeared many times. The chain recombines TRBV11-2 with TRBJ2-5; 9 bases are a match to TRBD1. The V gene's germline CDR1 is SGHAT and CDR2 FQNNGV. The ends lost 6 bases at V and 5 bases at J; junction bases unmatched: 13. This CDR3 has 16 amino acids. The CDR3 sequence: CASRLPTGQGGETQYF. For the CDR3, the DNA is TGTGCCAGCAGACTTCCCACGGGACAGGGTGGCGAGACCCAGTACTTC.

The chain couples TRBV19 to TRBJ1-1; D not resolved. The CDR3 loop spans 13 amino acids. Trimming pared 5 bases from V and 3 bases from J, leaving 10 bases between. Looked up from germline, CDR1 is LNHDA and CDR2 is SQIVND (reference sequence). CDR3 coding DNA: TGTGCCAGTAGTGCGAGGGCTGACACTGAAGCTTTCTTT. Its protein product is CASSARADTEAFF.

There are many counts of this clonotype. This rearrangement joins TRBV19 to TRBJ1-2, with D unresolved. With 3 bases removed from V and 6 bases from J, the gap between germline ends came to 17 bases. Germline assignment: CDR1 LNHDA and CDR2 SQIVND (reference sequence). This CDR3 region has 15 residues. The CDR3: CASSMDWKLGNGYTF. The CDR3 region has the DNA TGTGCCAGTAGTATGGATTGGAAGTTGGGCAATGGCTACACCTTC.

This clonotype was recorded many times. The chain combines TRBV27 with TRBJ1-2, with D possibly being TRBD1 (6 bases). Trimming pared 5 bases from V and 6 bases from J, leaving 25 bases between. This CDR3 region has 17 residues. The germline V gene encodes CDR1 MNHEY and CDR2 SMNVEV (reference sequence). This CDR3 is CASSIMGADPLGDGYTF. DNA for the CDR3: TGTGCCAGCAGTATAATGGGGGCGGACCCTTTAGGCGATGGCTACACCTTC.

Comments on this clonotype: Being one base from a much bigger clone, this may be a read error. The chain recombines TRBV7-8 with TRBJ1-4; 8 bases map to TRBD1. Germline CDR1 SGHVS, CDR2 FQNEAQ. CDR3 length: 15 residues. The CDR3 here is CASSSKDRADEKLVF. The CDR3 DNA reads TGTGCCAGCAGCTCAAAGGACAGGGCCGATGAAAAACTGGTTTTT. Full variable domain (missing parts from reference TRBV7-8 and TRBJ1-4): GAGVSQSPRYKVAKRGQDVALRCDPISGHVSLFWYQQALGQGPEFLTYFQNEAQLDKSGLPSDRFFAERPEGSVSTLKIQRTQQEDSAVYLCASSSKDRADEKLVFGSGTQLSVL.

The chain is built from TRBV7-3 and TRBJ2-1; D possibly matches TRBD1 or TRBD2 (5 bases each). Deletions cut 2 bases from V and 9 bases from J, with 14 bases between. The length of the CDR3 is 14 residues. Germline values: CDR1 SGHTA, CDR2 FQGTGA. CDR3 in amino acids: CASSLQATGTEQFF. CDR3 DNA: TGTGCCAGCAGCTTACAGGCGACGGGGACTGAGCAGTTCTTC.

This clonotype was seen repeatedly, ten times or more. The CDR3 coding sequence is TGTGCCAGCAGTTTAGGACTAGCGGGACTCAATGAGCAGTTCTTC. This encodes CASSLGLAGLNEQFF. This chain uses TRBV28 with TRBJ2-1, with TRBD2 identical over 12 bases. V lost 2 bases and J lost 6; bases outside the gene matches: 2. The CDR3 loop spans 15 amino acids. Per germline, CDR1 MDHEN and CDR2 SYDVKM. The complete variable domain, with remaining parts taken from reference TRBV28 and TRBJ2-1, reads DVKVTQSSRYLVKRTGEKVFLECVQDMDHENMFWYRQDPGLGLRLIYFSYDVKMKEKGDIPEGYSVSREKKERFSLILESASTNQTSMYLCASSLGLAGLNEQFFGPGTRLTVL.

Comments on this clonotype: Just one base apart from a much larger clone, this may be a read error. The rearrangement joins TRBV4-1 to TRBJ2-7; 8 nucleotides line up with TRBD1. The closer fit of TRBJ2-1 to the DNA end suggests the J call may be wrong. CDR1 and CDR2 from the germline V gene are MGHRA and YSYEKL. This CDR3 contains 16 residues. The DNA for the CDR3 is TGCGCCAGCAGCCAAGTCGAAGTCCCAGGGGGCTACGAGCAGTTCTTC. This translates into CASSQVEVPGGYEQFF.

V gene TRBV7-2 combines with J gene TRBJ2-4, with 9 nucleotides matching TRBD1. With 4 bases clipped from V and 1 base from J, the junction kept 11 bases outside the gene matches. The germline gives CDR1 SGHTA, CDR2 FQGNSA. The CDR3 length is 18 residues. CDR3 nucleotide sequence: TGTGCCAGCAGCTCCACCGGGACAGGGTCCGGGGCCAAAAACATTCAGTACTTC. Its protein product is CASSSTGTGSGAKNIQYF.

This clonotype was seen ten or more times. This chain uses TRBV15 with TRBJ1-1; 9 nucleotides line up with TRBD1. This CDR3 spans 17 amino acids. The V gene end was trimmed by 4 bases and the J gene end by 0 bases; junction bases not matched to a gene: 9. Germline V lookup: CDR1 LNHNV, CDR2 YYDKDF (reference sequence). In DNA, the CDR3 is TGTGCCACCAGCACAGGGGGGACAGGGAAACTGAACACTGAAGCTTTCTTT. Amino acid sequence: CATSTGGTGKLNTEAFF.

This clonotype was counted many times. The gene calls are TRBV7-8 and TRBJ2-1; a possible D gene is TRBD2 (6 bases). The CDR3 has 15 residues. V dropped 5 bases and J dropped 8 bases, with 19 bases sitting between them. Looked up from germline, CDR1 is SGHVS and CDR2 is FQNEAQ. The CDR3 spells CASSHGGAPAYEQFF. The CDR3 DNA follows: TGTGCCAGCAGCCACGGAGGGGCTCCTGCCTATGAGCAGTTCTTC.